The next 20 T cell receptor beta chains were all read from a single sample in a study of response to subunit inactivated influenza vaccine. MiXCR, run by TCRdb on the RT-PCR reads, gives a single entry per CDR3 protein. The table lists roughly 460,000 distinct CDR3 sequences, 10% to 11% of them singletons, with approximately 12% in the top ten. This specimen was PBMCs from blood, taken about 40 days after vaccination. Receptors were obtained from a man aged 45-60 years who received an inactivated influenza vaccine.

This clonotype was seen only a few times. This sequence joins TRBV12-3 or TRBV12-4 and TRBJ2-3; D unresolved. V was shortened by 5 bases and J by 0 bases, with 9 bases between the two germline ends. This CDR3 region has 14 residues. This CDR3 is CASSLRLSTDTQYF. As DNA, the CDR3 is TGTGCCAGCAGTCTGCGGTTGAGCACAGATACGCAGTATTTT.

This clonotype appeared many times. CDR3 sequence reads: CASSLAGAVETQYF. The CDR3 region has the DNA TGTGCCAGCAGTTTGGCAGGGGCCGTAGAGACCCAGTACTTC. This rearrangement joins TRBV12-3 or TRBV12-4 to TRBJ2-5, with a possible D match to TRBD1 (6 bases). Deletions cut 3 bases from V and 4 bases from J, with 12 bases between. This CDR3 contains 14 residues.

This clonotype has more than one count but fewer than ten. The chain is built from TRBV12-3 or TRBV12-4 and TRBJ2-3; 9 bases match TRBD1. Losses at the gene ends were 4 bases for V and 4 bases for J; bases not matched to a gene: 9. The CDR3 extends over 16 amino acids. CDR3 amino acids: CASSSRNTGGPDTQYF. CDR3 DNA: TGTGCCAGCAGTTCCCGAAACACAGGGGGCCCAGATACGCAGTATTTT.

This clonotype was detected a few times. J is TRBJ2-3 and V is TRBV12-3 or TRBV12-4; TRBD2 matches 9 bases. The V gene end was trimmed by 4 bases and the J gene end by 2 bases; junction bases not matched to a gene: 7. The CDR3 covers 16 residues. In DNA form, the CDR3 reads TGTGCCAGCAGTTGGGGTAGCGGGGGCCTCACAGATACGCAGTATTTT. Protein product: CASSWGSGGLTDTQYF.

The chain is built from TRBV18 and TRBJ2-5; TRBD1 might be the D (5 bases). Germline values: CDR1 KGHSH, CDR2 LQKENI. Trimming shortened V by 1 base and J by 4 bases, and 13 bases separated the two germline ends. CDR3 size: 15 residues. The CDR3 here is CASSPRQGYGETQYF. As DNA, the CDR3 is TGTGCCAGCTCACCACGGCAGGGATACGGAGAGACCCAGTACTTC.

This clonotype was seen more than once but under ten times. V is TRBV27 and J is TRBJ2-7; D call uncertain. V was trimmed by 1 base and J by 0 bases, leaving 10 bases between them. Germline CDR1 MNHEY, CDR2 SMNVEV (reference sequence). CDR3 length equals 15 residues. CDR3 protein: CASSLFGALSYEQYF. DNA of the CDR3: TGTGCCAGCAGTTTATTCGGAGCTCTCTCCTACGAGCAGTACTTC.

This clonotype was observed once. A much bigger clone sits one base away, suggesting this may be a read error. The CDR3 protein is CASSPNAGTIGSTDTQYF. The CDR3 DNA is TGTGCCAGCAGCCCCAATGCCGGGACTATCGGGAGCACAGATACGCAGTATTTT. The J gene is TRBJ2-3, the V gene TRBV28; 7 nucleotides line up with TRBD2. V gave up 6 bases and J gave up 0 bases; unmatched junction bases: 15. The CDR3 is 18 residues long. The V gene's germline CDR1 is MDHEN and CDR2 SYDVKM.

V usage is TRBV20-1 and J usage is TRBJ2-7; D gene uncertain. Germline CDR1 is DFQATT and CDR2 is SNEGSKA (reference sequence). V lost 3 bases and J lost 6, with 12 bases in between. This CDR3 region has 12 residues. The CDR3 DNA follows: TGCAGTGCTAGTTCGGCAGTAGGCGAGCAGTACTTC. It encodes CSASSAVGEQYF.

The chain combines TRBV6-5 with TRBJ1-2, with 9 bases identical to TRBD1. Losses at the gene ends were 1 base for V and 6 bases for J; bases not matched to a gene: 15. In germline, CDR1 is MNHEY, CDR2 SVGAGI. CDR3 length equals 18 residues. CDR3 region: CASSYLSPLTWTGDGYTF. The CDR3, as DNA: TGTGCCAGCAGTTACTTGAGCCCCTTGACGTGGACAGGGGATGGCTACACCTTC.

This clonotype was observed at least ten times. The chain joins TRBV29-1 to TRBJ2-7; D could derive from TRBD1 or TRBD2 (6 bases each). The CDR3 is made up of 14 amino acids. Germline V gives CDR1 SQVTM, CDR2 ANQGSEA. Trimming stripped 0 bases from V and 7 bases from J, with 16 bases between. In DNA form, the CDR3 reads TGCAGCGTTGAAGATCGGAGGGGGGCGGGGGAGCAGTACTTC. As protein: CSVEDRRGAGEQYF.

This clonotype was found many times. This chain connects TRBV6-5 to TRBJ1-1, with D tentatively TRBD1 (5 bases). CDR1 is MNHEY, CDR2 SVGAGI, per germline. The CDR3 length is 14 residues. Trimming took off 2 bases at V and 1 base at J, with 8 bases between the two ends. CDR3 loop: CASSYQGGNTEAFF. The CDR3, as DNA: TGTGCCAGCAGTTACCAGGGAGGGAACACTGAAGCTTTCTTT.

V usage is TRBV5-1 and J usage is TRBJ2-3; 8 nucleotides align to TRBD2. The CDR3 length is 16 residues. After removal of 4 bases from V and 0 bases from J, the junction contained 7 bases not matched to a gene. Germline V gene lookup returns CDR1 SGHRS and CDR2 YFSETQ. DNA for the CDR3: TGCGCCAGCAGCAGACGGACTAGCCTTAGCACAGATACGCAGTATTTT. Encoded protein: CASSRRTSLSTDTQYF.

The chain combines TRBV18 with TRBJ2-3; possible D gene TRBD2, 6 bases. This CDR3 contains 13 residues. CDR1 is KGHSH, CDR2 LQKENI, per germline. Trimming removed 3 bases at V and 6 bases at J, with 10 bases between. CDR3 residues: CASSPQEGDTQYF. The CDR3 DNA reads as TGTGCCAGCTCACCCCAGGAGGGGGATACGCAGTATTTT.

This chain joins TRBV27 and TRBJ2-1, with D tentatively TRBD1 or TRBD2 (5 bases each). Trimming cost V 4 bases and J 4 bases, with 14 bases left between them. The CDR3 spans 15 residues. Germline loops: CDR1 MNHEY, CDR2 SMNVEV (reference sequence). CDR3 DNA sequence: TGTGCCAGCAGTTCACCGGGGCAGGTATACAATGAGCAGTTCTTC. It encodes CASSSPGQVYNEQFF.

This clonotype was recorded many times. The chain joins TRBV29-1 to TRBJ2-2; D uncertain. Trimming stripped 7 bases from V and 5 bases from J, with 11 bases between. The CDR3 has 12 residues. Germline V CDR1 and CDR2: SQVTM, ANQGSEA. The CDR3 here is CSAARFTGELFF. The CDR3 nucleotides are TGCAGCGCCGCCAGGTTTACCGGGGAGCTGTTTTTT.

CDR3 nucleotides: TGTGCCAGCAGCTCGGGACTAGCGAAAGAGACCCAGTACTTC. Amino acids: CASSSGLAKETQYF. The chain uses TRBV7-6 and TRBJ2-5; 10 bases align to TRBD2. The V gene end was trimmed by 4 bases and the J gene end by 3 bases; junction bases not matched to a gene: 2. The CDR3 spans 14 residues. The germline V gene has CDR1 SGHVS and CDR2 FNYEAQ.

The chain carries TRBV15 and TRBJ2-3; D assignment may be TRBD1 or TRBD2 (5 bases each). V lost 8 bases and J 0 bases, leaving 15 bases between the germline ends. Germline lookup yields CDR1 LNHNV and CDR2 YYDKDF (reference sequence). The CDR3 is made up of 15 amino acids. CDR3 amino acids: CATSPNRRSTDTQYF. CDR3 sequence (DNA): TGTGCCACCTCTCCGAACAGGAGGAGCACAGATACGCAGTATTTT.

The table lists this clonotype with a few counts. The rearrangement joins TRBV5-1 to TRBJ2-2; the D is unclear. The CDR3 loop spans 15 amino acids. Germline values: CDR1 SGHRS, CDR2 YFSETQ. V shed 4 bases and J shed 1 base, with 11 bases lying between them. CDR3 DNA: TGCGCCAGCAGCGCGAAGAGTGAGAACACCGGGGAGCTGTTTTTT. Residues: CASSAKSENTGELFF.

This clonotype has just a few counts. The chain combines TRBV14 with TRBJ2-3; D ambiguous. Germline loops: CDR1 SGHDN, CDR2 FVKESK. V was trimmed by 4 bases and J by 6 bases, leaving 11 bases between them. The CDR3 contains 13 residues. The CDR3 nucleotides are TGTGCCAGCAGCCCCTCCGGGCGGGATACGCAGTATTTT. This sequence encodes CASSPSGRDTQYF. Using reference TRBV14 and TRBJ2-3 for the parts outside the CDR3, the full variable domain is EAGVTQFPSHSVIEKGQTVTLRCDPISGHDNLYWYRRVMGKEIKFLLHFVKESKQDESGMPNNRFLAERTGGTYSTLKVQPAELEDSGVYFCASSPSGRDTQYFGPGTRLTVL.

The J gene is TRBJ2-5, the V gene TRBV7-9; TRBD2 matches 11 bases. Germline V gene lookup returns CDR1 SEHNR and CDR2 FQNEAQ (reference sequence). V was clipped by 4 bases and J by 2 bases; unmatched bases: 6. The CDR3 runs to 16 residues. CDR3 amino acids: CASSWPGLADQETQYF. CDR3 in DNA: TGTGCCAGCAGCTGGCCGGGACTAGCGGATCAAGAGACCCAGTACTTC.